A single sample gave rise to the 7 T cell receptor beta chains below, sequenced in a study of T-cell memory formation after mild COVID-19. TCRdb fed the 5' RACE reads into MiXCR, producing one record per CDR3 protein. The data contain under 650,000 distinct CDR3 sequences, roughly 17% of them singletons. The specimen sequenced was PBMCs or a T cell subset sorted from them (not recorded which). Receptors were obtained from an adult woman who had mild COVID-19 (a few samples of this study predate the infection). Cell type and time point are not known.

This chain uses TRBV2 with TRBJ2-1; D is unresolved. Germline V CDR1 and CDR2: SNHLY, FYNNEI. The CDR3 is made up of 14 amino acids. The V end lost 5 bases, the J end lost 10 bases, and 18 bases lay between the germline ends. DNA of the CDR3: TGTGCCAGCAGTAACCCTATCCGGGCCCGAGAGCAGTTCTTC. Translated, it gives CASSNPIRAREQFF. The whole variable domain, remainder taken from reference TRBV2 and TRBJ2-1, is EPEVTQTPSHQVTQMGQEVILRCVPISNHLYFYWYRQILGQKVEFLVSFYNNEISEKSEIFDDQFSVERPDGSNFTLKIRSTKLEDSAMYFCASSNPIRAREQFFGPGTRLTVL.

The chain has TRBV4-1 and TRBJ2-3; 11 positions match TRBD2. The CDR3 totals 17 residues. Per the germline V gene, CDR1 is MGHRA and CDR2 is YSYEKL. V trimming: 4 bases; J trimming: 3 bases; junction bases outside the gene matches: 9. CDR3 nucleotides: TGCGCCAGCAGCCCTCGACTAGCGGGGTTTTTAACAGATACGCAGTATTTT. Its protein is CASSPRLAGFLTDTQYF.

The chain joins TRBV19 to TRBJ2-1, with 8 bases lining up with TRBD2. The V gene end was trimmed by 6 bases and the J gene end by 7 bases; junction bases not matched to a gene: 11. The CDR3 is 15 residues long. Germline CDR1 reads LNHDA; CDR2 reads SQIVND (reference sequence). The CDR3 nucleotides are TGTGCCAGTAGCTTCCGGGGAGCGGGAGCGAATGAGCAGTTCTTC. This translates into CASSFRGAGANEQFF.

The rearrangement uses TRBV7-3 and TRBJ2-3, with TRBD2 matching 14 bases. The germline CDR1 and CDR2 sequences are SGHTA and FQGTGA. The CDR3 spans 15 residues. V shed 4 bases, J shed 11 bases, and the junction held 8 bases outside the gene matches. The CDR3 region is CASSYAPGTSGGQYF. DNA for the CDR3: TGTGCCAGCAGCTACGCCCCCGGGACTAGCGGGGGGCAGTATTTT.

This clonotype was counted many times. This chain connects TRBV20-1 to TRBJ2-1, with TRBD2 identical over 15 bases. There are 17 residues in the CDR3. The J segment lost 4 bases and the V segment lost 6 bases, leaving 10 bases of the junction unmatched. Germline CDR1 and CDR2: DFQATT and SNEGSKA (reference sequence). The CDR3 DNA reads TGCAGTGCCCTGGGGACTAGCGGGAGGATCGTTTACAATGAGCAGTTCTTC. Protein: CSALGTSGRIVYNEQFF.

The chain employs TRBV7-9 and TRBJ2-7; no clear D gene. The CDR3 has 12 amino acids. Germline assignment: CDR1 SEHNR and CDR2 FQNEAQ (reference sequence). The ends were cut back, 8 bases at V and 5 bases at J, with 13 bases in the middle. In DNA form, the CDR3 reads TGTGCCAGCCTGCCCCTAGGAGACGAGCAGTACTTC. This codes for CASLPLGDEQYF.

The CDR3 sequence is CASSARGGRQPQHF. The CDR3 bases are TGTGCCAGCAGTGCCCGGGGCGGTCGCCAGCCCCAGCATTTT. The chain employs TRBV25-1 and TRBJ1-5; possibly TRBD1 for D (5 bases). The ends were cut back, 4 bases at V and 7 bases at J, with 14 bases in the middle. Germline CDR1 MGHDK, CDR2 SYGVNS. This CDR3 contains 14 residues.